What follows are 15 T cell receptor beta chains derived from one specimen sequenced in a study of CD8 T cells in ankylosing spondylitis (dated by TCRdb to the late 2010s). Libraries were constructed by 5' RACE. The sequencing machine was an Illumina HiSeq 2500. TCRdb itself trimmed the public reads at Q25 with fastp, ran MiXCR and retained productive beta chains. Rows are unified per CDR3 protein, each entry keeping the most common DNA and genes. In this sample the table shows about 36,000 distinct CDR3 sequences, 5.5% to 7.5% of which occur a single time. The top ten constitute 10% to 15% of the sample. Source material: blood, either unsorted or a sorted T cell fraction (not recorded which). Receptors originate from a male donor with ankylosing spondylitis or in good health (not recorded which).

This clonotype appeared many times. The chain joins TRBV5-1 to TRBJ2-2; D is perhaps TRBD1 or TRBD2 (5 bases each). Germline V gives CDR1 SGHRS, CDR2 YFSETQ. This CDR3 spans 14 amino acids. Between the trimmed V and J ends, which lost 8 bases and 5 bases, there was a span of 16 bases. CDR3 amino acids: CASRRDVGTGELFF. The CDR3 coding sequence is TGCGCCAGTCGCCGGGACGTAGGGACCGGGGAGCTGTTTTTT.

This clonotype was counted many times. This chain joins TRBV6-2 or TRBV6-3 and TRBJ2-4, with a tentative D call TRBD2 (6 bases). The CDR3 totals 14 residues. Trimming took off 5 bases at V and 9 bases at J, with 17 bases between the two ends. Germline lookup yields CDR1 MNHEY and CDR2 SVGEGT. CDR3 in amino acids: CASSQQTSRSIQYF. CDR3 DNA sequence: TGTGCCAGCAGTCAACAAACTAGCAGGAGCATTCAGTACTTC.

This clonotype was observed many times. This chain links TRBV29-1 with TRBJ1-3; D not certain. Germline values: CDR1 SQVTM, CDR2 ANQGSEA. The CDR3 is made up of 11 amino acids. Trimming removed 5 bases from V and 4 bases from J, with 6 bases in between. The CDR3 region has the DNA TGCAGCGTTCGTAAAGGAAACACCATATATTTT. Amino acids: CSVRKGNTIYF.

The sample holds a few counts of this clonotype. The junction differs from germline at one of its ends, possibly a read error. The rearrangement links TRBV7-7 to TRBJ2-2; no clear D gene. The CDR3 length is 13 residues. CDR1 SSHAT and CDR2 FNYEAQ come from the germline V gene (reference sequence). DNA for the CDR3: TGTGCTAGCAGCTTGGATTTTACCGGGGAGCTGTTTTTT. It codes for CASSLDFTGELFF.

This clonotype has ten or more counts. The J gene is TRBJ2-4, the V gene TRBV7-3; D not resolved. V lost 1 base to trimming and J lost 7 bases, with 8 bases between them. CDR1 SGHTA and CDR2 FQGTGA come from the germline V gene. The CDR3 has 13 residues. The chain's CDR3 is CASSLNVGNIQYF. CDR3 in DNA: TGTGCCAGCAGCTTAAACGTAGGGAACATTCAGTACTTC. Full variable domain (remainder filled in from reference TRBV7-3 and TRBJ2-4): GAGVSQTPSNKVTEKGKYVELRCDPISGHTALYWYRQSLGQGPEFLIYFQGTGAADDSGLPNDRFFAVRPEGSVSTLKIQRTERGDSAVYLCASSLNVGNIQYFGAGTRLSVL.

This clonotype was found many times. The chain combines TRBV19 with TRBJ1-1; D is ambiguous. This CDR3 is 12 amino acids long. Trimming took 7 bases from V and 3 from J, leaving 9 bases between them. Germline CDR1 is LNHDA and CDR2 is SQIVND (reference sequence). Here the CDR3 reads CASMRDYTEAFF. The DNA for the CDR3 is TGTGCCAGTATGCGGGATTACACTGAAGCTTTCTTT.

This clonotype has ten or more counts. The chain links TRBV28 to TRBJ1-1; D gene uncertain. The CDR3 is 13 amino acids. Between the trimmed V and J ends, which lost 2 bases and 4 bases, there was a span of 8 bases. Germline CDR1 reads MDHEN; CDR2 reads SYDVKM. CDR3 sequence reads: CASSLLEGTEAFF. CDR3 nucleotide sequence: TGTGCCAGCAGTTTACTTGAGGGCACTGAAGCTTTCTTT.

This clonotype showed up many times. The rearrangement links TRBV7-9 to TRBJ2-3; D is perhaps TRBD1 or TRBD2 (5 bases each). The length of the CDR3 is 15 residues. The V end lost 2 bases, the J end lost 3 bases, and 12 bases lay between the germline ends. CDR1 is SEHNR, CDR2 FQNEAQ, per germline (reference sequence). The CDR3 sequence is CASSLTRDPTDTQYF. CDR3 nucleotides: TGTGCCAGCAGCTTAACCCGGGACCCAACAGATACGCAGTATTTT.

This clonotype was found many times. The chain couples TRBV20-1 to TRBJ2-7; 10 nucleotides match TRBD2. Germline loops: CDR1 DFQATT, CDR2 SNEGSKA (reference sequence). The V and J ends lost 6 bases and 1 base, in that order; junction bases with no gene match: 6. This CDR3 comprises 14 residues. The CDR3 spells CSAALAGRSYEQYF. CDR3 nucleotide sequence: TGCAGTGCAGCACTAGCGGGGAGATCCTACGAGCAGTACTTC.

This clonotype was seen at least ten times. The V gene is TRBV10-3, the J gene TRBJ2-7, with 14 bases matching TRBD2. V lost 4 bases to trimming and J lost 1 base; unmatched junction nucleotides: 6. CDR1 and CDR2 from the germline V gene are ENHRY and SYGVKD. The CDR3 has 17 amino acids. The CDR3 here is CAISVRTSGGQSYEQYF. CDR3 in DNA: TGTGCCATCAGTGTTAGGACTAGCGGGGGGCAATCCTACGAGCAGTACTTC.

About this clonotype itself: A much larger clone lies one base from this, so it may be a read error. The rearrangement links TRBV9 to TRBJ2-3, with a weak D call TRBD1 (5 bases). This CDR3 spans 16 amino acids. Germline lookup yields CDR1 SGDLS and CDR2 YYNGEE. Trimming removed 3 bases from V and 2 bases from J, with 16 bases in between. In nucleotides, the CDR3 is TGTGCCAGCAGCGCAGCAGGGTGTGCCCACACAGATACGCAGTATTTT. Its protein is CASSAAGCAHTDTQYF. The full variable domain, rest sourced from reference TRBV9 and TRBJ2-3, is DSGVTQTPKHLITATGQRVTLRCSPRSGDLSVYWYQQSLDQGLQFLIQYYNGEERAKGNILERFSAQQFPDLHSELNLSSLELGDSALYFCASSAAGCAHTDTQYFGPGTRLTVL.

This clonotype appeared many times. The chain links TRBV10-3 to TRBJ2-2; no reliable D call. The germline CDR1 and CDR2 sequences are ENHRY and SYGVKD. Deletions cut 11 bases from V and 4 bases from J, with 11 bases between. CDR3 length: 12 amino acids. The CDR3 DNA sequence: TGTGCCGCTAGGGCCGCCACCGGGGAGCTGTTTTTT. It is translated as CAARAATGELFF.

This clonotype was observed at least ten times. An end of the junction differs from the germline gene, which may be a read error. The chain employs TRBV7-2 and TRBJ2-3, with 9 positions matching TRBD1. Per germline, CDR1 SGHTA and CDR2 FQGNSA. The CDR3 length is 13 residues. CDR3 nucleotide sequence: TGTGCCAGCAGCCAGTGGGACAGGGATAAGAGACACTTT. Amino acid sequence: CASSQWDRDKRHF.

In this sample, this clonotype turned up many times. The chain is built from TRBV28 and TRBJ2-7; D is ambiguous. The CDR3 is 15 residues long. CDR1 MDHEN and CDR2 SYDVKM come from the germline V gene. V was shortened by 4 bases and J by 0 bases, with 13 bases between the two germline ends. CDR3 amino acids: CASSSTDGYSYEQYF. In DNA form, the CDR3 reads TGTGCCAGCAGTTCCACCGACGGTTACTCCTACGAGCAGTACTTC.

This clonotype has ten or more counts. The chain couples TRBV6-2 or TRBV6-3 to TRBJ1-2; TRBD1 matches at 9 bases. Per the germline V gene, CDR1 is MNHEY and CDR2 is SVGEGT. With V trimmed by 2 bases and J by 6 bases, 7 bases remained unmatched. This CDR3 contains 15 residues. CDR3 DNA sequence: TGTGCCAGCAGTTACACCCTCGGGACAGGGAATGGCTACACCTTC. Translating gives CASSYTLGTGNGYTF.